Listed below are T cell receptor beta chains from one sample, sequenced in a study of blood T cells in healthy people across ages. TCRdb called the 5' RACE reads again in MiXCR, with one record for every CDR3 protein. The sample records 1.5 million to 2 million distinct CDR3 sequences, 49% being singletons. The sequenced sample was blood. These receptor sequences come from a woman between 35 and 50 years old in good health. Both conserved end residues are part of each CDR3. D genes are given only for firm matches. For some rows the clone size is stated as once, few or many, or as a class when expanded; others skip it.

>TRBJ2-6|.|TRBV6-2/TRBV6-3|.
TGTGCCAGCAGTTCGGCAGGGGCTGGGGCCAACGTCCTGACTTTC
CASSSAGAGANVLTF
>TRBJ2-7|.|TRBV7-2|many
TGTGCCAGCAGCTTCCGCGGAGGGAACAGGGAGTCGACCCACGAGCAGTACTTC
CASSFRGGNRESTHEQYF
>TRBJ1-1|.|TRBV7-2|.
TGTGCCAGCAGCATGGACAGTAATTCCAACACTGAAGCTTTCTTT
CASSMDSNSNTEAFF
>TRBJ1-2|.|TRBV3-2|.
TGTGCCAATACAGGGGAAGGCTACACCTTC
CANTGEGYTF
>TRBJ2-3|TRBD2|TRBV20-1|.
TGCAGTGCTGGTAGCGGGGGAGAAAGGGATACGCAGTATTTT
CSAGSGGERDTQYF
>TRBJ2-1|TRBD2|TRBV24-1|.
TGTGCCACCAGTGATTTGCGGGGTAGCGGGGGGGATATATACAATGAGCAGTTCTTC
CATSDLRGSGGDIYNEQFF
>TRBJ2-7|.|TRBV27|few
TGTGCCAGCAGTTTGGAGGGGGAAAGCTCCTACGAGCAGTACTTC
CASSLEGESSYEQYF
>TRBJ2-3|.|TRBV19|.
TGTGCCAGTAGTACATTGTCAGCAGGGGATACGCAGTATTTT
CASSTLSAGDTQYF
>TRBJ2-3|.|TRBV15|.
TGTGCCACCAGCAGAGATTCCAGCACAGATACGCAGTATTTT
CATSRDSSTDTQYF
>TRBJ2-3|.|TRBV6-2/TRBV6-3|few
TGTGCCAGCAGCCCACAGGTCGCGGCGCAGTATTTT
CASSPQVAAQYF
>TRBJ2-3|TRBD1|TRBV12-3/TRBV12-4|many
TGTGCCAGCAGTCAGACAGGGGGCTTAGGTACAGATACGCAGTATTTT
CASSQTGGLGTDTQYF
>TRBJ2-3|TRBD2|TRBV9|.
TGTGCCAGCAGCGTAGAAGCGGGGGGCCCAGATACGCAGTATTTT
CASSVEAGGPDTQYF
>TRBJ1-2|.|TRBV7-2|.
TGTGCCACTAGCCACGCAAGGGAACCTAACTATGGCTACACCTTC
CATSHAREPNYGYTF
>TRBJ2-7|.|TRBV21-1|.
TGTGCCAGCAGCAGGTCCGGGACTAGTTCCTACGAGCAGTACTTC
CASSRSGTSSYEQYF
>TRBJ2-7|TRBD2|TRBV12-3/TRBV12-4|.
TGTGCCAGCAGTTTTAGGAAAACTAGCGGGGGAGACTACGAGCAGTACTTC
CASSFRKTSGGDYEQYF
>TRBJ1-2|TRBD1|TRBV4-1|.
TGCGCCAGCAGCCAAGATCCGGACAGGGGCTATGGCTACACCTTC
CASSQDPDRGYGYTF
>TRBJ2-7|.|TRBV20-1|once
TGCAGTGCAACTCGGACAGTTGGCCACGAGCAGTACTTC
CSATRTVGHEQYF
>TRBJ2-6|TRBD1|TRBV28|few
TGTGCCAGCAGTTTATCCCGGGACAGGGGTTCTGGGGCCAACGTCCTGACTTTC
CASSLSRDRGSGANVLTF
>TRBJ2-7|.|TRBV12-3/TRBV12-4|.
TGTGCCAGCAGTTTGGGACCCGGGGGTGGTGATAAGCAGCAGTACTTC
CASSLGPGGGDKQQYF
>TRBJ2-5|TRBD1|TRBV6-1|few
TGTGCCAGCAGTATGAGACAGGGGCGGACCCAGTACTTC
CASSMRQGRTQYF
>TRBJ2-7|.|TRBV5-1|few
TGCGCCAGCAGCCGATCCGTCGAAGGAGGCTCCTACGAGCAGTACTTC
CASSRSVEGGSYEQYF
>TRBJ2-1|.|TRBV7-2|.
TGTGCCAGCAGGAGGACCCATGAGCAGTTCTTC
CASRRTHEQFF
>TRBJ1-2|TRBD1|TRBV29-1|.
TGCAGCGTCCGGACAGGGGGCAAATTTGGCTACACCTTC
CSVRTGGKFGYTF
>TRBJ2-3|TRBD1|TRBV27|few
TGTGCCAGCAGTTTATGGGGCCAGGGGGCATCTGCAGATACGCAGTATTTT
CASSLWGQGASADTQYF